These T cell receptor beta chains were read from a single sample in a study of technical replicates of blood from a few donors. Method: immunoSEQ multiplex PCR; TCRdb's copy keeps in-frame clones and lacks some. This table holds over 10,000 clones, 79% found once. The sample was PBMCs. These TCRs come from a human donor in good health. CDR3s include the opening cysteine and the closing phenylalanine or tryptophan. The order of the fields is V gene, CDR3 length, D gene, clone size, J gene, CDR3 DNA, CDR3 protein. The D gene is left open where the match is weak. Rows may omit the clone size; those that give it use once, few, many or a size class.

V gene: TRBV29-1
CDR3 length: 11
D gene: -
clone size: -
J gene: TRBJ2-2
CDR3 DNA: TGCAGCGTTTATAACACCGGGGAGCTGTTTTTT
CDR3 protein: CSVYNTGELFF

V gene: TRBV5-1
CDR3 length: 14
D gene: -
clone size: few
J gene: TRBJ1-2
CDR3 DNA: TGCGCCAGCAGCTTAGGACAAGCTTCCCTCGGCTACACCTTC
CDR3 protein: CASSLGQASLGYTF

V gene: TRBV7-9
CDR3 length: 15
D gene: -
clone size: -
J gene: TRBJ2-7
CDR3 DNA: TGTGCCAGCAGCCATGGGACAATCGGCTCCTACGAGCAGTACTTC
CDR3 protein: CASSHGTIGSYEQYF

V gene: TRBV6-1
CDR3 length: 15
D gene: TRBD1
clone size: -
J gene: TRBJ1-5
CDR3 DNA: TGTGCCAGCAGTGAATTTGGGACAGGCAATCAGCCCCAGCATTTT
CDR3 protein: CASSEFGTGNQPQHF

V gene: TRBV28
CDR3 length: 14
D gene: TRBD2
clone size: -
J gene: TRBJ2-7
CDR3 DNA: TGTGCCAGCACCTCCGGGGACTACTCCTACGAGCAGTACTTC
CDR3 protein: CASTSGDYSYEQYF

V gene: TRBV10-1
CDR3 length: 13
D gene: -
clone size: -
J gene: TRBJ1-1
CDR3 DNA: TGCGCCAGCAGCAACGGGCGGGCCACTGAAGCTTTCTTT
CDR3 protein: CASSNGRATEAFF

V gene: TRBV2
CDR3 length: 13
D gene: -
clone size: -
J gene: TRBJ1-4
CDR3 DNA: TGTGCCAGCAGTAGTCGGACGGGGGAAAAACTGTTTTTT
CDR3 protein: CASSSRTGEKLFF

V gene: TRBV7-9
CDR3 length: 13
D gene: -
clone size: -
J gene: TRBJ2-1
CDR3 DNA: TGTGCCAGCAGTGGAGGGGCTGGCGATGAGCAGTTCTTC
CDR3 protein: CASSGGAGDEQFF

V gene: TRBV27
CDR3 length: 14
D gene: -
clone size: once
J gene: TRBJ2-7
CDR3 DNA: TGTGCCAGCAGCCTAACCGGGATTCTTTACGAGCAGTACTTC
CDR3 protein: CASSLTGILYEQYF

V gene: TRBV27
CDR3 length: 13
D gene: -
clone size: -
J gene: TRBJ2-2
CDR3 DNA: TGTGCCAGCAGTTTCACAGCGGCCGGGGAGCTGTTTTTT
CDR3 protein: CASSFTAAGELFF

V gene: TRBV11-2
CDR3 length: 14
D gene: -
clone size: -
J gene: TRBJ2-3
CDR3 DNA: TGTGCCAGCAGCTTATCCGGAGGCACAGATACGCAGTATTTT
CDR3 protein: CASSLSGGTDTQYF

V gene: TRBV6-1
CDR3 length: 15
D gene: -
clone size: few
J gene: TRBJ2-6
CDR3 DNA: TGTGCCAGCAGATTGAGCCATTCTGGGGCCAACGTCCTGACTTTC
CDR3 protein: CASRLSHSGANVLTF

V gene: TRBV9
CDR3 length: 15
D gene: -
clone size: -
J gene: TRBJ2-7
CDR3 DNA: TGTGCCAGCAGCGTAGATGGAGGGTCCAACTACGAGCAGTACTTC
CDR3 protein: CASSVDGGSNYEQYF

V gene: TRBV7-3
CDR3 length: 14
D gene: -
clone size: -
J gene: TRBJ2-2
CDR3 DNA: TGTGCCAGCAGCTTACAGGGGAACACCGGGGAGCTGTTTTTT
CDR3 protein: CASSLQGNTGELFF

V gene: TRBV7-7
CDR3 length: 13
D gene: TRBD1
clone size: -
J gene: TRBJ2-3
CDR3 DNA: TGTGCCAGCAGCCCCCGGACAGGGGATACGCAGTATTTT
CDR3 protein: CASSPRTGDTQYF

V gene: TRBV5-1
CDR3 length: 15
D gene: TRBD1
clone size: -
J gene: TRBJ2-2
CDR3 DNA: TGCGCCAGCAGCTTGGACAGGGGGGACACCGGGGAGCTGTTTTTT
CDR3 protein: CASSLDRGDTGELFF

V gene: TRBV4-1
CDR3 length: 15
D gene: -
clone size: once
J gene: TRBJ2-5
CDR3 DNA: TGCGCCAGCAGCCCATTACAGGGAGGGCACGAGACCCAGTACTTC
CDR3 protein: CASSPLQGGHETQYF